This T cell receptor (beta chain) originates from a study of cytomegalovirus exposure and HLA in healthy donors. Study outcomes and limitations: Usually a TCR sequence was rare, but some public TCRs were found in many donors. With DRB1 most and HLA-C fewest, TCR association rates differed between HLA loci in a later analysis.

Trimming cost V 5 bases and J 0 bases, with 10 bases left between them. The CDR3 has 15 amino acids. Germline assignment: CDR1 SNHLY and CDR2 FYNNEI. On this clone: Antigen: not known.

Amplification used 60 Vbeta primers and 13 Jbeta primers. In the authors' methods: Unique TCR beta chains numbered around 80 million in a later analysis, with 10 million to 14 million shared. Generated by immunoSEQ multiplex PCR, the TCRdb table keeps only in-frame clones and is missing some. V, J and clone size were drawn from that table, and D and trimming were deduced from the DNA. The sample shows 170,000 or so clones, 70% to 90% of them seen only once. The chain carries TRBV2 and TRBJ2-2; D perhaps matches TRBD2 (5 bases). This clonotype was sampled from a girl aged 5-17 years in good health and CMV-seropositive. Sequenced sample: PBMCs. The CDR3 spells CASSRPGSNTGELFF. The CDR3 bases are TGTGCCAGCAGTCGTCCGGGGTCGAACACCGGGGAGCTGTTTTTT.